The 7 T cell receptor beta chains presented below share a single source sample, sequenced in a study of response to subunit inactivated influenza vaccine. TCRdb used MiXCR to reprocess the RT-PCR reads, holding one entry per CDR3 protein. Found here are about 160,000 distinct CDR3 sequences, roughly a tenth of them singletons; the top ten hold roughly 12%. Sequenced here: non-naive T cells sorted from PBMCs, sampled 35 to 45 days after vaccination. The receptors stem from a man aged 50-60 years who received an inactivated influenza vaccine.

This clonotype occurred a few times. The chain employs TRBV6-1 and TRBJ1-1; the D is unclear. The CDR3 has 14 amino acids. Germline V gene data show CDR1 as MNHNS and CDR2 as SASEGT. V lost 7 bases and J 1 base, leaving 13 bases between the germline ends. CDR3 nucleotides: TGTGCCAGCAACAAACCGGTCTGGAACACTGAAGCTTTCTTT. It specifies CASNKPVWNTEAFF.

This clonotype was observed a handful of times. V and J are TRBV27 and TRBJ2-7; 8 positions match TRBD1. The CDR3 totals 14 residues. The ends lost 6 bases at V and 2 bases at J; junction bases unmatched: 6. Germline V gene data show CDR1 as MNHEY and CDR2 as SMNVEV (reference sequence). In DNA form, the CDR3 reads TGTGCCAGCAGCCGGACAGGGCAGGCCTACGAGCAGTACTTC. It codes for CASSRTGQAYEQYF.

The rearrangement uses TRBV15 and TRBJ2-5; D remains unclear. CDR3 size: 14 residues. Germline lookup yields CDR1 LNHNV and CDR2 YYDKDF (reference sequence). The ends were cut back, 5 bases at V and 3 bases at J, with 13 bases in the middle. The CDR3: CATSGWATEETQYF. The CDR3 region has the DNA TGTGCCACCAGCGGTTGGGCGACGGAAGAGACCCAGTACTTC.

This clonotype was observed at least ten times. The chain uses TRBV9 and TRBJ2-1, with D perhaps assigned TRBD1 or TRBD2 (5 bases each). Between the trimmed V and J ends, which lost 5 bases and 7 bases, there was a span of 10 bases. This CDR3 region has 12 residues. CDR1 is SGDLS, CDR2 YYNGEE, per germline. The CDR3 here is CASSAEGNEQFF. The CDR3 nucleotides read TGTGCCAGCAGTGCCGAGGGGAATGAGCAGTTCTTC.

This clonotype was observed a handful of times. V is TRBV12-3 or TRBV12-4 and J is TRBJ1-4, with a weak D call TRBD1 (6 bases). The CDR3 runs to 15 residues. Trimming removed 5 bases from V and 10 bases from J, with 20 bases in between. Here the CDR3 DNA reads TGTGCCAGCAGTGGGGGACGAGGGGGGGCTGGAAAACTGTTTTTT. Encoded protein: CASSGGRGGAGKLFF.

This clonotype was found many times. V is TRBV28 and J is TRBJ2-1, with TRBD2 matching 8 bases. V lost 2 bases to trimming and J lost 6 bases; unmatched junction nucleotides: 9. The germline V gene has CDR1 MDHEN and CDR2 SYDVKM. The CDR3 covers 16 residues. CDR3 in amino acids: CASSLDFGTSLNEQFF. In nucleotides, the CDR3 is TGTGCCAGCAGTTTAGATTTCGGGACTAGTCTCAATGAGCAGTTCTTC.

This clonotype was observed a handful of times. The chain joins TRBV6-1 to TRBJ1-1; 8 positions agree with TRBD1. Trimming at V came to 9 bases and at J to 5 bases, leaving 8 bases not matched to a gene. The CDR3 totals 13 residues. CDR1 MNHNS and CDR2 SASEGT come from the germline V gene. The CDR3 nucleotides read TGTGCCAGTCACGGGACAGGTCGGACTGAAGCTTTCTTT. Its translation is CASHGTGRTEAFF.